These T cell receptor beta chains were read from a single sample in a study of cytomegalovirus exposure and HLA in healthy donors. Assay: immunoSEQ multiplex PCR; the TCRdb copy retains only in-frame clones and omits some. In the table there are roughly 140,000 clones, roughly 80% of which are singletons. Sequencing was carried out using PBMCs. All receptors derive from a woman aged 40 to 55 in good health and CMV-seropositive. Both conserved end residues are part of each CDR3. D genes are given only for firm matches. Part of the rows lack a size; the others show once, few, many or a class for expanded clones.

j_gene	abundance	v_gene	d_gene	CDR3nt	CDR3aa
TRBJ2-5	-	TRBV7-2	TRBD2	TGTGCCAGCAGCCTCGGGGTCCTAACTAGCGGGAGTGGAGAGACCCAGTACTTC	CASSLGVLTSGSGETQYF
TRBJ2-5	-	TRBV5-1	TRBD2	TGCGCCAGCAGCCCGGGACTAGCGGGGGTGGAGACCCAGTACTTC	CASSPGLAGVETQYF
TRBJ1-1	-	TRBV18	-	TGTGCCAGCTCACCAGCGGGGGCCCTTCAAGCTTTCTTT	CASSPAGALQAFF
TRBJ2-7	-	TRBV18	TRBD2	TGTGCCAGCTCACCGGCTAGCGGGTTCTCCTACGAGCAGTACTTC	CASSPASGFSYEQYF
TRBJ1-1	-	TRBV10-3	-	TGTGCCATCGGTGGCGTCATGAACACTGAAGCTTTCTTT	CAIGGVMNTEAFF
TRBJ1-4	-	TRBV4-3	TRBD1	TGCGCCAGCAGCCACTCAGGGGGCGTTAATGAAAAACTGTTTTTT	CASSHSGGVNEKLFF
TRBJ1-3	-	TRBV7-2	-	TGTGCCAGCAGCTCCGACAGCGGAAACACCATATATTTT	CASSSDSGNTIYF
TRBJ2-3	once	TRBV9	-	TGTGCCAGCAGCGTAGACCGGGGACACACAGATACGCAGTATTTT	CASSVDRGHTDTQYF
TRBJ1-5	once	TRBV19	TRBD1	TGTGCCAGTAGCCTAGGACAGGGCTTTGTTCAGCCCCAGCATTTT	CASSLGQGFVQPQHF
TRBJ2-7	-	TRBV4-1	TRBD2	TGCGCCAGCAGCCAAGATCCCAGCGGGAGCGGTCACGAGCAGTACTTC	CASSQDPSGSGHEQYF
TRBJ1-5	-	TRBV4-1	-	TGCGCCAGCAGCCAAAGGCAGGGCAATCAGCCCCAGCATTTT	CASSQRQGNQPQHF
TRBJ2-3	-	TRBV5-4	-	TGTGCCAGCAGCACCACCGGCGGGGTGGAGGGAGATACGCAGTATTTT	CASSTTGGVEGDTQYF
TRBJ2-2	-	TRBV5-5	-	TGTGCCAGCAGCTTGGGCCCAGCGGCAACCGGGGAGCTGTTTTTT	CASSLGPAATGELFF
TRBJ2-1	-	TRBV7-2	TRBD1	TGTGCCAGCAGACTGGACAGGTCCTCCTACAATGAGCAGTTCTTC	CASRLDRSSYNEQFF
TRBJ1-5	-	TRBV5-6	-	TGTGCCAGCAGCATAGGGACTGGGGGCAATCAGCCCCAGCATTTT	CASSIGTGGNQPQHF
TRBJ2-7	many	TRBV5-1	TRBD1	TGCGCCAGCAGCTTCGGACAGGGGGTCTCCTACGAGCAGTACTTC	CASSFGQGVSYEQYF
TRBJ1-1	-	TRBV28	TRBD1	TGTGCCAGCAGTCCCCCGGACAGGGGGACTGAAGCTTTCTTT	CASSPPDRGTEAFF
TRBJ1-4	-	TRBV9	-	TGTGCCAGCAGCGTAGGGGGGCAGGGCGGTGAAAAACTGTTTTTT	CASSVGGQGGEKLFF
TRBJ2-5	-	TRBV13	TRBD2	TGTGCCAGCAGCTTAGGCAGGGCGGGAGGAGGAGAGACCCAGTACTTC	CASSLGRAGGGETQYF
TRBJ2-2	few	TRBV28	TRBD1	TGTGCCAGCAGTTTATATTTTTTGGGGACAGGGAGCCTTAAGAGGACCACCGGGGAGCTGTTTTTT	CASSLYFLGTGSLKRTTGELFF
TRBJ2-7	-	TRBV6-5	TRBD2	TGTGCCAGCAGCCCCCTAGCGGCGGTCTACGAGCAGTACTTC	CASSPLAAVYEQYF
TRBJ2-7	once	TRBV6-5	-	TGTGCCAGCAGTCGTGGACTCTACGAGCAGTACTTC	CASSRGLYEQYF
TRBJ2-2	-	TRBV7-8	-	TGTGCCAGCAGCTCACCGGGATCGAACACCGGGGAGCTGTTTTTT	CASSSPGSNTGELFF
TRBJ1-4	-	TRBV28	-	TGTGCCAGCAGTTTACCCCCCAGGACTAATGAAAAACTGTTTTTT	CASSLPPRTNEKLFF
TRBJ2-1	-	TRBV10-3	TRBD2	TGTGCCATCAATTTTCCTAGCGGGGGGCCATCGAACTACAATGAGCAGTTCTTC	CAINFPSGGPSNYNEQFF
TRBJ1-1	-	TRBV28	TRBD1	TGTGCCAGCAGGCGGGGGGACAGTGAGAACACTGAAGCTTTCTTT	CASRRGDSENTEAFF
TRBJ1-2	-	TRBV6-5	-	TGTGCCACCAGCACATCCTCTCAGTATGGCTACACCTTC	CATSTSSQYGYTF
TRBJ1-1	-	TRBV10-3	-	TGTGCCATCACGGCTAGCAGTGAGGCTGAAGCTTTCTTT	CAITASSEAEAFF
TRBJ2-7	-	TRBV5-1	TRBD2	TGCGCCAGCAGCTTGGACGGGACTAGCGGGAGGACCGGCTACTTC	CASSLDGTSGRTGYF
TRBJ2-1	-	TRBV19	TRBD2	TGTGCCAGTAGTGTGACTAGCGGGGTGGTCTCCTACAATGAGCAGTTCTTC	CASSVTSGVVSYNEQFF
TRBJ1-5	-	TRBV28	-	TGTGCCAGCAGTTTTATGAGGGAGAGGAGTCAGCCCCAGCATTTT	CASSFMRERSQPQHF
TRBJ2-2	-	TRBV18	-	TGTGCCAGCTCACTATCCGGGACACAGAACACCGGGGAGCTGTTTTTT	CASSLSGTQNTGELFF
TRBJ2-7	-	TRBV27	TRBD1	TGTGCCAGCAGTTTATCGGTTCGCGGGACAGGGAGCTCCTACGAGCAGTACTTC	CASSLSVRGTGSSYEQYF
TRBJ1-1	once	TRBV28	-	TGTGCCAGCAGTTTAGGCCTTGAAGCTTTCTTT	CASSLGLEAFF
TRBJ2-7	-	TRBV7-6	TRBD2	TGTGCCAGCAGCCCCTGGGAGGGCTCCGGTTACGAGCAGTACTTC	CASSPWEGSGYEQYF
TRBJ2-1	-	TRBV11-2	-	TGTGCCAGCAGCTCCAACAGGGCCAGCAATGAGCAGTTCTTC	CASSSNRASNEQFF
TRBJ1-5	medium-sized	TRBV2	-	TGTGCCAGCAGCCTTGGACAGTTGGGACAGCCCCAGCATTTT	CASSLGQLGQPQHF
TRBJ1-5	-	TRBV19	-	TGTGCCAGTAGTACCCGGGGAAGCAATCAGCCCCAGCATTTT	CASSTRGSNQPQHF
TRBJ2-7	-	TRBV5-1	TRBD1	TGCGCCAGCAGCAGACTCCGGGACAGGGACGAGCAGTACTTC	CASSRLRDRDEQYF
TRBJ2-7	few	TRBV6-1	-	TGTGCCAGCAGTGTGGCGAAAGGGGCCTACGAGCAGTACTTC	CASSVAKGAYEQYF
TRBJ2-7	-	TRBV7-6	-	TGTGCCAGCAGCTCCCCCCCCATAGGGACGGGGGCCTACGAGCAGTACTTC	CASSSPPIGTGAYEQYF
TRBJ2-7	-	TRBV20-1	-	TGCAGTGGGGGTGGGAGTTACGAGCAGTACTTC	CSGGGSYEQYF
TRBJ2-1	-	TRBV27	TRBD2	TGTGCCAGCAGTTCCCGCCGACTAGCGGGAGTGCGCCGGGAGCAGTTCTTC	CASSSRRLAGVRREQFF
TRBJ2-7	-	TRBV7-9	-	TGTGCCAGCAGCTCGCAATCCGTATCGCCCTCCCTTCGGTACGAGCAGTACTTC	CASSSQSVSPSLRYEQYF
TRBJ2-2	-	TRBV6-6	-	TGTGCCAGCTATAGGGGTTACACCGGGGAGCTGTTTTTT	CASYRGYTGELFF
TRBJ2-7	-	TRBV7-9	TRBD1	TGTGCCAGCAGTTTTCGGACAGGTGAAGGGCCTGAGCAGTACTTC	CASSFRTGEGPEQYF
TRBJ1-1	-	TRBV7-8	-	TGTGCCAGCAGCTTAGCGCAGGGGAACACTGAAGCTTTCTTT	CASSLAQGNTEAFF
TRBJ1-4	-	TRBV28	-	TGTGCCAGCAGTCCGCCGACAGCAACTAATGAAAAACTGTTTTTT	CASSPPTATNEKLFF
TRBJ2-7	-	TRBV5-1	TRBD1	TGCGCCAGCAGCAATGGACAGGGGACCGAGCAGTACTTC	CASSNGQGTEQYF
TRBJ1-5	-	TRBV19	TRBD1	TGTGCCAGTAGTATAGGGACCGGGACAGGGTTCTCGCATCAGCCCCAGCATTTT	CASSIGTGTGFSHQPQHF
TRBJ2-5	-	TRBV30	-	TGTGCCTGGAGTCCCCCTAGAGGGCGAGAGACCCAGTACTTC	CAWSPPRGRETQYF
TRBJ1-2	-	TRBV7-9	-	TGTGCCAGCAGCCGAACAGCGGGGGATGGGAATGGCTACACCTTC	CASSRTAGDGNGYTF
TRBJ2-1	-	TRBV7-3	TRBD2	TGTGCCAGCACCGCAAGCGGGGGGGTTGAGCAGTTCTTC	CASTASGGVEQFF
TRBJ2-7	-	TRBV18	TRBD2	TGTGCCAGCTCACTCTCCGGGAGGGACAACGAGCAGTACTTC	CASSLSGRDNEQYF
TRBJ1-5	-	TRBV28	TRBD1	TGTGCCAGCATCGACAGGGACAATCAGCCCCAGCATTTT	CASIDRDNQPQHF
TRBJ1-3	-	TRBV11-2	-	TGTGCCAGCACCCCAGGGAACTCTGGAAACACCATATATTTT	CASTPGNSGNTIYF
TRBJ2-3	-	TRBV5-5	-	TGTGCCAGCAGCCTAGGGACATTTGCAGATACGCAGTATTTT	CASSLGTFADTQYF
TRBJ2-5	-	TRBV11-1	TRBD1	TGTGCCAGCAGCGTAGGGACAGGGAGACGCCAAGAGACCCAGTACTTC	CASSVGTGRRQETQYF
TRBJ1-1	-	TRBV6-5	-	TGTGCCAGCACCCGAGGTTCCCACACTGAAGCTTTCTTT	CASTRGSHTEAFF